The TCR beta chain described here comes from a study of T cells in Graves' hyperthyroidism and ophthalmopathy. RNA transcripts were the template for amplifying TCR beta CDR3 regions. The TCR CDR3 first-round RT-PCR relied on the HTBI primer set. TCRdb ran MiXCR on the multiplex PCR reads and lists one entry per CDR3 protein. Altogether approximately 150,000 distinct CDR3 sequences are present, over 7.5% being singletons, with the ten largest covering roughly a fifth. The ends lost 4 bases at V and 5 bases at J; junction bases unmatched: 7. This CDR3 spans 15 amino acids. The germline V gene encodes CDR1 SGHRS and CDR2 YFSETQ. This clonotype came up many times.

Sequencing was performed on blood. The origin of this receptor is a woman under 30 with Graves' hyperthyroidism that later progressed to Graves' ophthalmopathy. The chain links TRBV5-1 to TRBJ2-1; 9 bases match TRBD1. The CDR3 DNA sequence: TGCGCCAGCAGCCGACAGGGGGTATTGGACAATGAGCAGTTCTTC. Translated: CASSRQGVLDNEQFF.